This T cell receptor beta chain was profiled in a study of T cell repertoires in cytomegalovirus infection. Study context: From public TCR beta signatures came an indication of both CMV infection and matching HLA type.

The germline CDR1 and CDR2 sequences are MNHEY and SMNVEV (reference sequence). The CDR3 runs to 15 residues. V trimming: 4 bases; J trimming: 3 bases; junction bases outside the gene matches: 8. Only a few counts were recorded for this clonotype. No antigen is known for it. Study-level findings and limits: Cumulative public TCR beta family frequency identified CMV carriers with the relevant HLA. HLA-C-restricted CMV clonotypes gave the most frequent clonotype in two of eight donors.

Via MiXCR, TCRdb re-called the reads, giving one row per CDR3 protein. The sample comprises approximately 1,000,000 distinct CDR3 sequences, roughly 30% of which are singletons, and over 11% rests with the top ten. The TCR was taken from a human donor in good health (CMV status not recorded). Some clones in this sample may be carry-over from other donors' samples. The gene calls are TRBV27 and TRBJ2-5, with 7 bases lining up with TRBD2. The sequenced sample was cultured CD8+ T cells from PBMCs, obtained from culture after CMV antigen stimulation. The CDR3 nucleotides are TGTGCCAGCAGTTGGATCGGAGCGGGGAAAGAGACCCAGTACTTC. This gives the protein CASSWIGAGKETQYF.